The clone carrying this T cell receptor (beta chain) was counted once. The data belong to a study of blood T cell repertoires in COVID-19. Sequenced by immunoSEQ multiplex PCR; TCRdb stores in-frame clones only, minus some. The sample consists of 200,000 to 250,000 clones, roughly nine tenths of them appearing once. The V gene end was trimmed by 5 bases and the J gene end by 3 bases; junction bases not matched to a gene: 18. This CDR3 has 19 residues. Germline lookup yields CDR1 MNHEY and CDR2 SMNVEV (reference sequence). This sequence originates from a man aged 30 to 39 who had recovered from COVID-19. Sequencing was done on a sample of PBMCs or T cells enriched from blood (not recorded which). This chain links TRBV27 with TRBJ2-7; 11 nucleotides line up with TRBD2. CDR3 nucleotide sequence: TGTGCCAGCAGTGGGGGGACTAGCGGTCTCGCAGCAGACTTCTACGAGCAGTACTTC. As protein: CASSGGTSGLAADFYEQYF.